Detailed here is one T cell receptor beta chain. Per germline, CDR1 SGHDT and CDR2 YYEEEE. The CDR3 length is 14 residues. V lost 0 bases, J lost 6 bases, and 10 bases lay in between. This entry is derived from a study of blood T cells in healthy people across ages. A second PCR of 7 to 11 cycles used a sample-barcoded 5' primer and a J-beta primer mix. TCRdb passed the 5' RACE reads through MiXCR, listing each CDR3 protein once. The sample shows about 780,000 distinct CDR3 sequences, about half of them seen only once. This TCR was sampled from a man of 80 years or more in good health. The chain couples TRBV5-6 to TRBJ1-5; perhaps TRBD1 as D (5 bases). The sample comprised blood. The chain's CDR3 is CASSLGGGTQPQHF. CDR3 in DNA: TGTGCCAGCAGCTTGGGGGGGGGAACTCAGCCCCAGCATTTT.